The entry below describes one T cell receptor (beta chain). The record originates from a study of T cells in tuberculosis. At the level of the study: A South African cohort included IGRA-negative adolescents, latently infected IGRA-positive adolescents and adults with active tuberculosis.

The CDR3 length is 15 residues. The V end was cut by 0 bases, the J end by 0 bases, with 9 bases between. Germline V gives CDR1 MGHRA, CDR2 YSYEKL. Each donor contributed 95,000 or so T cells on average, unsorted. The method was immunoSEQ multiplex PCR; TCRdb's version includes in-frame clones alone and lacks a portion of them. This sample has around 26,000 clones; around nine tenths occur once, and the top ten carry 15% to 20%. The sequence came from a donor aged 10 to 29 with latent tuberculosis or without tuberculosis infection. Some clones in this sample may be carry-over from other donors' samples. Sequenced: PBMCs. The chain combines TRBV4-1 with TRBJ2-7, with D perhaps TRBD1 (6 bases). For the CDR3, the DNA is TGCGCCAGCAGCCAAGATGGACAGAGCTCCTACGAGCAGTACTTC. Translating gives CASSQDGQSSYEQYF.